This T cell receptor beta chain was sequenced in a study of T cells in Graves' hyperthyroidism and ophthalmopathy. This clonotype occurred a few times. Antigen: not known. RNA transcripts served as the template for amplifying TCR beta CDR3 regions. HTBI primers were used for first-round RT-PCR of the TCR CDR3. MiXCR, run by TCRdb on the multiplex PCR reads, gives a single entry per CDR3 protein. The repertoire has roughly 500,000 distinct CDR3 sequences, approximately 23% of them found once; the top ten carry approximately 49%. The study, taken as a whole, reports: Progression to ophthalmopathy was predicted a median of 6.5 months early.

What was sequenced was blood. This TCR derives from a woman in her seventies with Graves' ophthalmopathy.

CDR3 sequence reads: CASSPVNYGYTF. The CDR3 bases are TGTGCCAGCAGTCCGGTTAACTATGGCTACACCTTC. The rearrangement joins TRBV28 to TRBJ1-2; D ambiguous. V gave up 5 bases and J gave up 1 base, with 5 bases separating them. CDR3 length: 12 amino acids. Looked up from germline, CDR1 is MDHEN and CDR2 is SYDVKM.